A selection of T cell receptor beta chains follows, all from one sample in a study of PD-1 blockade in classical Hodgkin lymphoma. Assay used: immunoSEQ multiplex PCR; TCRdb lists only in-frame clones, some missing. The sample includes 27,000 or so clones, over 60% of them seen just once. The sequencing here drew on peripheral blood mononuclear cells (PBMCs), taken before the fourth cycle of nivolumab. The receptor source for this set is a human donor with classical Hodgkin lymphoma. Each CDR3 is given with its conserved first and last residue. A D gene is named only where the DNA matches it firmly. Size tells how often a clone was seen (once, few, many) or the class of an expanded clone, and some rows leave it out.

NA,NA,TRBV19,TRBJ1-1,CASTRANGNTEAFF,TGTGCCTCGACGAGGGCTAACGGGAACACTGAAGCTTTCTTT
NA,NA,TRBV5-6,TRBJ1-6,CASSLNPSSYNSPLHF,TGTGCCAGCAGCCTAAACCCGAGCTCCTATAATTCACCCCTCCACTTT
NA,NA,TRBV4-2,TRBJ1-1,CASSQGHEAFF,TGTGCCAGCAGCCAAGGACACGAAGCTTTCTTT
NA,NA,TRBV27,TRBJ1-1,CASSFFGPNTEAFF,TGTGCCAGCAGTTTCTTTGGCCCTAACACTGAAGCTTTCTTT
TRBD1,NA,TRBV7-9,TRBJ2-5,CASSALGDRGETQYF,TGTGCCAGCAGCGCCTTAGGGGACAGAGGAGAGACCCAGTACTTC
TRBD1,NA,TRBV27,TRBJ2-3,CASSPPLGGPDTQYF,TGTGCCAGCAGTCCCCCTTTAGGGGGCCCAGATACGCAGTATTTT
NA,NA,TRBV5-1,TRBJ1-2,CASSPGTANYGYTF,TGCGCCAGCAGCCCAGGGACGGCTAACTATGGCTACACCTTC
NA,NA,TRBV6-5,TRBJ2-1,CASSSLLTNEQFF,TGTGCCAGCAGTTCTCTCCTGACAAATGAGCAGTTCTTC
NA,few,TRBV2,TRBJ2-7,CASSAPGHNFYEQYF,TGTGCCAGCAGTGCCCCGGGACACAACTTCTACGAGCAGTACTTC
NA,NA,TRBV4-1,TRBJ1-4,CASSQGGTLSNEKLFF,TGCGCCAGCAGCCAAGGAGGGACCCTGTCAAATGAAAAACTGTTTTTT
NA,NA,TRBV6-5,TRBJ2-7,CASSYGLSDRQYF,TGTGCCAGCAGTTACGGGTTATCGGATAGGCAGTACTTC
TRBD1,few,TRBV4-3,TRBJ1-2,CASSQPGQAFYGYTF,TGCGCCAGCAGCCAACCGGGACAGGCTTTTTATGGCTACACCTTC
TRBD1,NA,TRBV6-6,TRBJ2-7,CASSSGQRSYEQYF,TGTGCCAGCAGCTCGGGACAGCGGTCCTACGAGCAGTACTTC
NA,NA,TRBV7-6,TRBJ1-4,CASSVTSNFNEKLFF,TGTGCCAGCAGCGTAACGAGCAACTTTAATGAAAAACTGTTTTTT
TRBD1,few,TRBV6-1,TRBJ1-1,CASSPGQGNTEAFF,TGTGCCAGCAGCCCGGGACAGGGGAACACTGAAGCTTTCTTT
NA,NA,TRBV14,TRBJ2-5,CASSQAGGTGTQYF,TGTGCCAGCAGCCAAGCCGGCGGTACGGGGACCCAGTACTTC
NA,NA,TRBV11-2,TRBJ2-6,CASSPGTAGVLTF,TGTGCCAGCAGCCCGGGGACGGCCGGCGTCCTGACTTTC
NA,NA,TRBV6-5,TRBJ2-3,CASSSPGLGTDTQYF,TGTGCCAGCAGTTCCCCGGGACTGGGCACAGATACGCAGTATTTT
NA,NA,TRBV30,TRBJ1-6,CAWSVLLSYNSPLHF,TGTGCCTGGAGTGTGTTACTCTCCTATAATTCACCCCTCCACTTT
NA,NA,TRBV4-1,TRBJ1-1,CASSHSGGGGGTEAFF,TGCGCCAGCAGCCATAGCGGCGGAGGGGGGGGAACTGAAGCTTTCTTT
NA,NA,TRBV15,TRBJ1-5,CATSTYRQGNQPQHF,TGTGCCACCAGCACTTACCGACAGGGCAATCAGCCCCAGCATTTT
TRBD1,NA,TRBV6-1,TRBJ2-2,CASGRTGTNTGELFF,TGTGCCAGCGGAAGGACAGGGACTAACACCGGGGAGCTGTTTTTT
TRBD1,NA,TRBV4-1,TRBJ2-5,CASSQGQGETQYF,TGCGCCAGCAGCCAAGGACAGGGGGAGACCCAGTACTTC
TRBD2,once,TRBV5-1,TRBJ2-3,CASSSGLAEADTQYF,TGCGCCAGCAGCTCGGGACTAGCGGAAGCAGATACGCAGTATTTT
NA,NA,TRBV2,TRBJ2-1,CASRMDHTEQFF,TGTGCCAGCAGGATGGACCACACCGAGCAGTTCTTC